These T cell receptor beta chains were read from a single sample in a study of blood T cell repertoires in COVID-19. The protocol was immunoSEQ multiplex PCR, while the TCRdb copy is restricted to in-frame clones and leaves out a portion. The sample includes a few hundred thousand clones, around 89% of them seen just once. Sample: peripheral blood. These receptors originate from a man aged 55 to 70 who had recovered from COVID-19. CDR3s include the opening cysteine and the closing phenylalanine or tryptophan. A D gene is named only where the DNA matches it firmly. Not every row has a clone size; where given, it reads once, few, many or a size class.

j_gene	abundance	d_gene	len	v_gene	CDR3nt	CDR3aa
TRBJ2-2	once	.	15	TRBV4-1	TGCGCCAGCAGCCAAGTGGGCCCGAGGGCCGGGGAGCTGTTTTTT	CASSQVGPRAGELFF
TRBJ2-1	.	.	12	TRBV12-5	TGTGCTAGTGGTTTAGATACAGGGTCGGAGTTCTTC	CASGLDTGSEFF
TRBJ1-2	.	.	14	TRBV6-1	TGTGCCAGCAGTGAAGCAGGGGCTCGGTATGGCTACACCTTC	CASSEAGARYGYTF
TRBJ2-7	.	TRBD1	14	TRBV5-1	TGCGCCAGCAGCTTTATGGACAGGGGAGTCGAGCAGTACTTC	CASSFMDRGVEQYF
TRBJ1-1	.	.	14	TRBV9	TGTGCCAGCAGCGCGTCAGGGGAGAACACTGAAGCTTTCTTT	CASSASGENTEAFF
TRBJ1-2	.	TRBD1	13	TRBV30	TGTGCCTGGAGTTGGGGACAGGACTATGGCTACACCTTC	CAWSWGQDYGYTF
TRBJ1-1	.	TRBD1	16	TRBV9	TGTGCCAGCAGCCGGACAGGGGGGATTATGAACACTGAAGCTTTCTTT	CASSRTGGIMNTEAFF
TRBJ2-7	.	TRBD1	14	TRBV7-8	TGTGCCAGCAGCGTGGACAGGGTTAAAGTCGAGCAGTACTTC	CASSVDRVKVEQYF
TRBJ2-7	.	TRBD1	16	TRBV10-3	TGTGCCATCAGTGATACCGGGACAGCGAACTCCTACGAGCAGTACTTC	CAISDTGTANSYEQYF
TRBJ1-3	few	.	17	TRBV6-1	TGTGCCAGCAGTGAAAGAGCAGGGCCCGTCTCTGGAAACACCATATATTTT	CASSERAGPVSGNTIYF
TRBJ2-7	.	TRBD1	14	TRBV24-1	TGTGCCACCAGCGCAACCGGGACAGGGGTTATACAGTACTTC	CATSATGTGVIQYF
TRBJ2-5	.	.	14	TRBV2	TGTGCCAGCAGTTCAGGACAGTACCAAGAGACCCAGTACTTC	CASSSGQYQETQYF
TRBJ2-5	few	.	14	TRBV2	TGTGCCAGCAGTGATATGGGAGGTGAAGAGACCCAGTACTTC	CASSDMGGEETQYF
TRBJ1-2	.	.	14	TRBV5-1	TGCGCCAGCAACGAGGGTGGATCCGGCTATGGCTACACCTTC	CASNEGGSGYGYTF
TRBJ1-3	.	.	15	TRBV6-6	TGTGCCAGCATGCTGGGGGCAGGGGCAGGAAACACCATATATTTT	CASMLGAGAGNTIYF
TRBJ2-3	.	TRBD1	15	TRBV25-1	TGTGCCAGCAGTGAAGACAGGGGTCTCCCAGATACGCAGTATTTT	CASSEDRGLPDTQYF
TRBJ2-7	few	TRBD2	18	TRBV30	TGTGCCTGGAGCAGCCGACTAGCGGAAACCTTCTTCTCCTACGAGCAGTACTTC	CAWSSRLAETFFSYEQYF
TRBJ2-2	.	.	14	TRBV6-5	TGTGCCAGCACCGAGTATCGGGGGACCGGGGAGCTGTTTTTT	CASTEYRGTGELFF
TRBJ2-7	.	TRBD1	16	TRBV27	TGTGCCAGCAGTTCCGCGTCCGGGACAGGGCTCCGTGAGCAGTACTTC	CASSSASGTGLREQYF
TRBJ1-1	few	TRBD1	16	TRBV9	TGTGCCAGCAGCGCCACGGGACAGGGGGGGATTGCTGAAGCTTTCTTT	CASSATGQGGIAEAFF
TRBJ1-6	.	.	13	TRBV6-6	TGTGCCAGCAGTTACTCCCAGACACTACCCCTCCACTTT	CASSYSQTLPLHF
TRBJ1-1	.	.	17	TRBV9	TGTGCCAGCAGCGCGAACCCTACGGGGAAAATGAACACTGAAGCTTTCTTT	CASSANPTGKMNTEAFF
TRBJ2-7	few	TRBD1	15	TRBV9	TGTGCCAGCAGAGGTGCCGGGACAGGACTACACGAGCAGTACTTC	CASRGAGTGLHEQYF
TRBJ1-2	.	.	12	TRBV18	TGTGCCAGCTCACCAACGACAGATGGCTACACCTTC	CASSPTTDGYTF
TRBJ2-7	.	.	11	TRBV28	TGTGCCAGCAGTCCCCTCGACGAGCAGTACTTC	CASSPLDEQYF
TRBJ2-2	once	TRBD2	16	TRBV5-5	TGTGCCAGCAGCTTGACGCGGGGGGGTAACACCGGGGAGCTGTTTTTT	CASSLTRGGNTGELFF
TRBJ2-5	.	.	15	TRBV5-1	TGCGCCAGCAGCCAGATCGAGGAGGGTGGAGAGACCCAGTACTTC	CASSQIEEGGETQYF
TRBJ1-2	.	.	14	TRBV6-6	TGTGCCAGCAGTTATGGGGGCGGTAGCTATGGCTACACCTTC	CASSYGGGSYGYTF
TRBJ1-6	.	.	15	TRBV7-9	TGTGCCAGCAGCTTATTACAGGGTGGGATTCCACCCCTCCACTTT	CASSLLQGGIPPLHF
TRBJ2-1	.	.	17	TRBV18	TGTGCCAGCTCACGCGGCGTCGGGTCCAGCTCCTACAATGAGCAGTTCTTC	CASSRGVGSSSYNEQFF
TRBJ1-3	.	TRBD1	16	TRBV19	TGTGCCAGTAGTCGACGGGACAGCTTCTCTGGAAACACCATATATTTT	CASSRRDSFSGNTIYF
TRBJ1-3	.	.	15	TRBV6-5	TGTGCCAGCAGTTACTCGACGACGAGGGGAAACACCATATATTTT	CASSYSTTRGNTIYF
TRBJ1-2	.	.	13	TRBV3-1/TRBV3-2	TGTGCCAGCAGCCTCGGTGGGCTCTATGGCTACACCTTC	CASSLGGLYGYTF
TRBJ1-3	.	.	18	TRBV19	TGTGCCAGTAGTATTATGGTATCGGGACTGAACTCTGGAAACACCATATATTTT	CASSIMVSGLNSGNTIYF
TRBJ2-7	.	.	16	TRBV19	TGTGCCAGTAGCCCCCACAGGGTAGGGCGGACGGACGAGCAGTACTTC	CASSPHRVGRTDEQYF
TRBJ1-4	.	TRBD1	16	TRBV13	TGTGCCAGCAGCTTAAGCCGGGACAGGGGTATTGAAAAACTGTTTTTT	CASSLSRDRGIEKLFF
TRBJ1-2	.	.	18	TRBV5-6	TGTGCCAGCAGCTTGGAAGGGAGGCTACCCGACACTAACTATGGCTACACCTTC	CASSLEGRLPDTNYGYTF
TRBJ1-1	.	TRBD1	15	TRBV7-2	TGTGCCAGCAGGGGGCATGGGACAGGGGACACTGAAGCTTTCTTT	CASRGHGTGDTEAFF
TRBJ2-3	.	.	13	TRBV9	TGTGCCAGCAGCGCGAGGAGCACAGATACGCAGTATTTT	CASSARSTDTQYF
TRBJ2-1	.	TRBD2	15	TRBV27	TGTGCCAGCAGCCGAACTAGCGGGGGTATAAATGAGCAGTTCTTC	CASSRTSGGINEQFF
TRBJ2-3	once	TRBD2	17	TRBV4-2	TGTGCCAGCAGCCAAGGTCCCCCTAGCGGGGGGGCCGATACGCAGTATTTT	CASSQGPPSGGADTQYF
TRBJ1-5	.	.	13	TRBV7-2	TGTGCCAGTCAGCGGGGGCCCAATCAGCCCCAGCATTTT	CASQRGPNQPQHF